This T cell receptor (beta chain) was observed in a study of cytomegalovirus exposure and HLA in healthy donors. Findings and caveats of the study: Earlier results showed most TCR beta V segments being productive about 87% or about 30% of the time. Associated with cytomegalovirus, according to the listing, were around 160 TCR beta chains. Beyond CMV serostatus, there was no information to go on about immune exposure.

At collection, donors were nominally healthy, but unrecorded immune exposures were probable. Comment on this clone: Its antigen is unidentified.

This CDR3 spans 17 amino acids. Looked up from germline, CDR1 is SEHNR and CDR2 is FQNEAQ (reference sequence). Trimming shortened V by 2 bases and J by 2 bases, and 15 bases separated the two germline ends. Primers included in the PCR were 60 Vbeta and 13 Jbeta primers. The repertoire was sequenced with immunoSEQ multiplex PCR; TCRdb's copy has only in-frame clones and lacks some. The sample carries approximately 210,000 clones, 60% to 80% recorded once. The material sequenced was PBMCs. This chain links TRBV7-9 with TRBJ1-4; no definite D call. The clonotype originates from a woman in her 30s in good health and CMV-seropositive. CDR3 DNA: TGTGCCAGCAGCTTAAATACGAAGGACTTTACTAATGAAAAACTGTTTTTT. This codes for CASSLNTKDFTNEKLFF.